This entry concerns a single TCR beta chain. This specimen belongs to a study of blood T cell repertoires in COVID-19. About the study: Acute and convalescent COVID-19 samples came from the United States, Italy and Spain. Nucleic acid was either cDNA or gDNA, and it came from T cells, B-cell-depleted T cells, or PBMCs.

In the original analysis: From reference gene primer amplification, estimates of nucleated cell counts were derived. Libraries were prepared by immunoSEQ multiplex PCR; TCRdb keeps only in-frame clonotypes and omits some of them. Clonal size and the V and J genes are those of that table, whereas D and trimming came from the DNA. Here the sample spans about 210,000 clones, approximately 86% being singletons. This clonotype was sampled from a man aged 18 to 29 with active or convalescent COVID-19. The specimen sequenced was peripheral blood.

The chain's CDR3 is CASNIQGARTEAFF. CDR3 nucleotide sequence: TGTGCCAGCAACATCCAGGGCGCGCGGACTGAAGCTTTCTTT. The J gene is TRBJ1-1, the V gene TRBV5-5; D is perhaps TRBD1 (5 bases). V lost 6 bases and J 5 bases, leaving 17 bases between the germline ends. The germline gives CDR1 SGHKS, CDR2 YYEKEE (reference sequence). The CDR3 totals 14 residues.